The source of this T cell receptor (beta chain) is a study of vaccination effects on CD4 cells after COVID-19. When nine to ten days of culture had elapsed, CD4+ T cells were isolated. Half the medium was replaced with IL-2 medium on days 3 and 7. Data came from immunoSEQ multiplex PCR; TCRdb stores just in-frame clones and leaves some out. The table includes 65,000 to 80,000 clones, roughly 80% detected once. Notes on this clone: Its specificity is unknown.

This CDR3 region has 13 residues. V lost 3 bases and J lost 1, with 6 bases in between. Germline V gene sequence: CDR1 SEHNR, CDR2 FQNEAQ (reference sequence). The V and J genes are TRBV7-9 and TRBJ1-1, with D unclear. Sequences were derived from CD4+ T cells from PBMCs cultured without peptide, sampled before COVID-19 vaccination. The TCR was taken from a human donor who received a COVID-19 vaccine. The CDR3 reads CASSFSQNTEAFF. The CDR3 bases are TGTGCCAGCAGCTTTTCACAGAACACTGAAGCTTTCTTT.